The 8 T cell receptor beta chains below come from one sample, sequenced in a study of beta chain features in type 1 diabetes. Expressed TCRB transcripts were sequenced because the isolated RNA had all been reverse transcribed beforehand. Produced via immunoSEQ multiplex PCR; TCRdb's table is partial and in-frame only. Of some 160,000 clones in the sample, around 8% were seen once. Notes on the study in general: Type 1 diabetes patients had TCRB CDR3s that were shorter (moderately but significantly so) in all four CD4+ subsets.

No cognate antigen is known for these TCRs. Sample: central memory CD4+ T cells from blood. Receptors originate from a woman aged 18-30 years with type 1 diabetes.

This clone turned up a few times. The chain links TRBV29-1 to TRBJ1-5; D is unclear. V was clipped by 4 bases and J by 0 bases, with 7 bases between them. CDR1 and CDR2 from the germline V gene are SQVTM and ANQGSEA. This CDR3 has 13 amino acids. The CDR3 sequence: CSVGGDSNQPQHF. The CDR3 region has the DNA TGCAGCGTTGGGGGAGATAGCAATCAGCCCCAGCATTTT.

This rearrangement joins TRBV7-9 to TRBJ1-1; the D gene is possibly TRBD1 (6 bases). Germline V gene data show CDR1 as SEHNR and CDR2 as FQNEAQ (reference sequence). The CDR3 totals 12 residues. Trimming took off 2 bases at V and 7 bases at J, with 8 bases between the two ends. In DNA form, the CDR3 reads TGTGCCAGCAGCTTACAGGGGCTTGAAGCTTTCTTT. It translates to CASSLQGLEAFF.

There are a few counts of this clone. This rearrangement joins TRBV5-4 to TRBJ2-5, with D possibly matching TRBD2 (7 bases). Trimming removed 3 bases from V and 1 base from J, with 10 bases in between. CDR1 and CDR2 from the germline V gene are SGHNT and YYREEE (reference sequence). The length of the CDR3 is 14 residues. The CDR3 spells CASSWAGAQETQYF. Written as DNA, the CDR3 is TGTGCCAGCAGCTGGGCGGGGGCCCAAGAGACCCAGTACTTC.

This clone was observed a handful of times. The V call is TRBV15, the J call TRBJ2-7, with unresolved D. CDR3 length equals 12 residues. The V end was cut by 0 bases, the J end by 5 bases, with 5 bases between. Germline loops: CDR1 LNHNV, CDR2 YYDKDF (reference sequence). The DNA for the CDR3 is TGTGCCACCAGCAGAGATGAGGACGAGCAGTACTTC. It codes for CATSRDEDEQYF.

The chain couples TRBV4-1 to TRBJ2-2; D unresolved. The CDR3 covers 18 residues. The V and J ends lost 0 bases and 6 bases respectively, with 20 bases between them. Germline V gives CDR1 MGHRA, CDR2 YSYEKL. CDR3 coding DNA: TGCGCCAGCAGCCAAGAAGAGAGGATCCCTGTTCGACCCGGGGAGCTGTTTTTT. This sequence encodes CASSQEERIPVRPGELFF.

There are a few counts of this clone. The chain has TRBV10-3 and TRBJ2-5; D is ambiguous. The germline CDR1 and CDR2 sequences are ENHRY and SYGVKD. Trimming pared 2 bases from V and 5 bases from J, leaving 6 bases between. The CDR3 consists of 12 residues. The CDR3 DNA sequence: TGTGCCATCAGTGAGAACTTCGAGACCCAGTACTTC. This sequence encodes CAISENFETQYF.

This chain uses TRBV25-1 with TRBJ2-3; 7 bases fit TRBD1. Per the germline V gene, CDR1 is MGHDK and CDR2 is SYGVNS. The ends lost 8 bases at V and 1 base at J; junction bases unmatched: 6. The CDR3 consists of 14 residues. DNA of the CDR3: TGTGCCAGCTCTTTTGGGACAGGCACAGATACGCAGTATTTT. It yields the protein CASSFGTGTDTQYF.

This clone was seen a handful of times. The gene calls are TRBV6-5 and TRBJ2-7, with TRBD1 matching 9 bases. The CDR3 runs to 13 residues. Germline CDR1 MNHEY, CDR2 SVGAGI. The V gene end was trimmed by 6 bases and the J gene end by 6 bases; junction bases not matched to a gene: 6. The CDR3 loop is CASRPGQGGEQYF. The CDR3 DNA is TGTGCCAGCAGGCCGGGACAGGGTGGCGAGCAGTACTTC.